This TCR beta chain emerged from a study of control samples from healthy donors and cancer patients. Method: immunoSEQ multiplex PCR; TCRdb's copy keeps in-frame clones and lacks some. The sample holds more than 95,000 clones, over 90% seen once. The ends were cut back, 0 bases at V and 1 base at J, with 7 bases in the middle. This CDR3 spans 14 amino acids. CDR1 is MNHNY, CDR2 SVGAGI, per germline (reference sequence). The sequence derives from a man aged 25 to 45 in good health. This sequence joins TRBV6-6 and TRBJ2-7; D is perhaps TRBD2 (5 bases). Sequencing was performed on blood. The CDR3 DNA follows: TGTGCCAGCAGTTACTCGGAGGAATCCTACGAGCAGTACGTC. Encoded protein: CASSYSEESYEQYV.